This T cell receptor (beta chain) was recovered during a study of cytomegalovirus exposure and HLA in healthy donors. Study context: Approximately 180 million T cells yielded 100 million or so unique TCR beta sequences, as an earlier analysis found.

This clone was picked up one time. The antigen remains undetermined. General study results and limits: In a later analysis, at a false discovery rate of 0.05, roughly 17,000 TCR beta sequences matched HLA alleles.

This CDR3 has 17 amino acids. V lost 4 bases to trimming and J lost 9 bases; unmatched junction nucleotides: 13. The germline gives CDR1 SGHTA, CDR2 FQGNSA. Vbeta (60) and Jbeta (13) primers were used in the PCR. Libraries were prepared by immunoSEQ multiplex PCR; TCRdb keeps only in-frame clonotypes and omits some of them. The data hold just over 200,000 clones, with more than 75% observed a single time. Sequencing input: PBMCs. The receptor was derived from a woman in her thirties or forties in good health and CMV-seronegative. The chain employs TRBV7-2 and TRBJ1-6, with TRBD1 matching over 9 bases. DNA of the CDR3: TGTGCCAGCAGCTCCGGGGGACAGGGCCTATACGGTTCACCCCTCCACTTT. Its translation: CASSSGGQGLYGSPLHF.